This TCR beta chain was found in a study of shared clonotypes between healthy human individuals. Assay: immunoSEQ multiplex PCR; the TCRdb copy retains only in-frame clones and omits some. Of around 1.6 million clones listed, 95% to 99% are singletons. The study drew its donors from healthy HIV-negative adults without recent acute infections or vaccinations. In germline, CDR1 is KGHSH, CDR2 LQKENI. This CDR3 is 20 amino acids long. With 3 bases removed from V and 0 bases from J, the gap between germline ends came to 21 bases. The chain links TRBV18 to TRBJ2-6; no definite D call. Sequenced input: naive CD4+ T cells sorted from blood. The subset is: CD45RA+ positively selected. The clonotype was recovered from a man aged 30-40 years in good health. Written as DNA, the CDR3 is TGTGCCAGCTCACCTAACCAAAGGCCAGGAGACTCCTCTGGGGCCAACGTCCTGACTTTC. Its translation: CASSPNQRPGDSSGANVLTF.